This T cell receptor (beta chain) was identified in a study of CD8 T cells in Susac syndrome. RNA, at 0.5 to 1 ug, was reverse transcribed with random hexamers. The TCR beta CDR3 was amplified by immunoSEQ multiplex PCR across 54 Vbeta, 13 Jbeta. TCRdb reprocessed the immunoSEQ multiplex PCR reads via MiXCR and lists one record per CDR3 protein. This table holds roughly 89,000 distinct CDR3 sequences, roughly 96% found once. The CD8+ and CD4+ T cells were isolated magnetically using a negative isolation approach, whereas the TEMRA cells were enriched by FACS. To note about this clonotype: No antigen is known for it.

Overall study findings and caveats: The relatively small number of individuals in the TCR sequencing and HLA analysis was acknowledged by the study.

The CDR3 totals 13 residues. Per the germline V gene, CDR1 is ENHRY and CDR2 is SYGVKD. Deletions cut 0 bases from V and 11 bases from J, with 8 bases between. This clonotype was obtained from a human donor with Susac syndrome. Sequencing input: CD8+ T cells from PBMCs. The chain uses TRBV10-3 and TRBJ1-6; unclear D gene. The CDR3 DNA reads as TGTGCCATCAGTGAGTCTGATCAGACACCCCTCCACTTT. This gives the protein CAISESDQTPLHF.